This record looks at one T cell receptor (beta chain) sequence and its context. Produced via immunoSEQ multiplex PCR; TCRdb's table is partial and in-frame only. The sample comprises more than 300,000 clones, about 90% of which are singletons, and about 7% rests with the top ten. The record originates from a study of blood T cell repertoires in COVID-19. Study at large: COVID-19 samples, acute and convalescent, were from the United States, Italy and Spain. Sources were T cells, B-cell-depleted T cells, or PBMCs; the material itself was cDNA or gDNA.

This CDR3 region has 14 residues. The germline CDR1 and CDR2 sequences are SGHTA and FQGNSA. The V and J ends lost 1 base and 2 bases respectively, with 8 bases between them. The Seattle patients, enrolled during active infection, were followed longitudinally. The clonotype was recovered from a woman in her 70s with COVID-19, enrolled during active disease. Sequences were obtained from peripheral blood. The gene calls are TRBV7-2 and TRBJ1-2; D unclear. DNA for the CDR3: TGTGCCAGCAGCTTAGGCGGGAGAAACTATGGCTACACCTTC. Translating it yields CASSLGGRNYGYTF.